This T cell receptor (beta chain) was recorded in a study of beta chain features in type 1 diabetes. Expressed TCRB transcripts got sequenced, as all isolated RNA was reverse transcribed. Here immunoSEQ multiplex PCR was the method, and the copy in TCRdb shows in-frame clones only, minus some. Altogether hundreds of thousands of clones are present, about 14% being singletons, with the ten largest covering around 0.1%. This clone appeared a few times. V lost 5 bases, J lost 7 bases, and 9 bases lay in between. This CDR3 has 13 amino acids. Germline CDR1 and CDR2: SGHTA and FQGNSA. The clonotype originates from a man younger than 35 in good health. This chain joins TRBV7-2 and TRBJ1-6; the D gene is possibly TRBD1 (5 bases). Sequenced sample: naive CD4+ T cells from blood. The CDR3 sequence: CASSRQSNSPLHF. CDR3 nucleotides: TGTGCCAGCAGCCGACAGAGCAATTCACCCCTCCACTTT.